Listed below are T cell receptor beta chains from one sample, sequenced in a study of OX40 agonist ivuxolimab in advanced cancers. This table comes from immunoSEQ multiplex PCR, and its TCRdb copy is limited to in-frame clones, with some not included. The table lists about 69,000 clones, about nine tenths of them singletons. Sequences were derived from CD4+ or CD8+ T cells sorted from blood, sampled in a trial of the OX40 agonist ivuxolimab. The receptor set was obtained from an adult with an advanced solid tumor such as melanoma, head and neck, liver or kidney cancer. Each CDR3 is given without its conserved first and last residue. D genes are given only for firm matches.

v_gene	d_gene	CDR3aa
TRBV18	.	ASSPSGGLGQPQH
TRBV10-2	.	ASSELYSVTYNEQF
TRBV7-3	TRBD2	ASRQAGGDTQY
TRBV4-1	.	ASSQDRIGEKLF
TRBV5-1	.	ASSLTKANTEAF
TRBV30	TRBD2	SSTSGPPANEQF
TRBV19	.	ASSFGSYEQY
TRBV5-1	.	ASSLQGLTYNSPLH
TRBV4-1	TRBD1	ASSDTGTGGEKLF
TRBV27	TRBD1	ASSPSGQNYGYT
TRBV18	TRBD1	ASSTTGGPSGYT
TRBV15	.	ATSRGGVNTEAF
TRBV28	TRBD1	ASSQSRGSGYT
TRBV11-2	.	ASSRASALQPF
TRBV9	.	ASSVAAGRANEQF
TRBV19	TRBD1	ASSAPGQGAEGYT
TRBV29-1	TRBD1	SVVTADRGY
TRBV15	TRBD2	ATSPGLAEETQY
TRBV6-5	.	ASSGNYGYT
TRBV29-1	TRBD1	SVRTGETKNIQY
TRBV2	.	ASSGGGNTEAF
TRBV19	.	ASSIFGGLGYNEQF
TRBV6-5	.	ASSRGAVTGYEQY
TRBV6-7	TRBD2	ASSYWLAGYTDTQY
TRBV5-4	.	ASSLSATAYEQY
TRBV5-1	TRBD1	ASSIGQGANTGELF